This entry describes one T cell receptor beta chain. It has no known antigen specificity. Per-base qualities were not stored, and no clone one base away is much larger. A MiSeq instrument was used for deep resolution sequencing, which targeted depths ranging from 1 in 1 million up to 1 in 200,000 T cells, with coverage averaging 10x for each clonotype. The immunoSEQ hsTCRB Kit was used to generate the TCR beta libraries. As for how the authors treated the data: The data were analyzed with ImmunoSEQ Analyzer and ImmunoSEQ Data Assistant, and V, D and J gene assignments followed IMGT definitions. Clonality, which ranges from 0 to 1, was calculated as one minus the normalized Shannon entropy of productive rearrangement frequencies. Only overrepresented clonotypes making up at least 0.05% of each patient's repertoire were included in the public clonotype analysis. Repertoires from approximately 13 age-matched healthy donors in immuneACCESS were used as clonality controls. Drawn from immuneACCESS, this table holds only the in-frame rearrangements with V and J called that TCRdb kept. Clones are partly lost; checked studies trace under half to an unresolved V gene and leave the rest unexplained. For V, J and clone size, that table is used; D and trimming come from the DNA. The sample table holds about 140,000 clones, of which roughly 77% were seen once. Jointly, the top ten make up 25% to 30% of the sample.

This record comes from a study of cytotoxic CD8 clonotypes in ibrutinib-treated CLL (dated by TCRdb to the early 2020s). About the full investigation: The cohort included roughly 15 treatment-naive and some 10 relapsed/refractory patients; roughly 17 were IGHV unmutated. Longitudinal samples were available for about 30% of the 86 trial participants. Response samples were taken after a median of roughly 12 months on treatment, ranging from about 6 to 36 months. Partial responses were observed in approximately 24 patients and complete responses in 2; after a median follow-up of roughly 72 months, remission was maintained in approximately 14 patients and progression was observed in approximately 12. An average of around 260,000 productive templates and tens of thousands of productive rearrangements was obtained per sample. Patients were still on ibrutinib when every remission and progressive disease sample was collected. Cryopreserved peripheral blood mononuclear cells were obtained prior to treatment, at the time of response, and at either disease progression or sustained remission. Overall study results and their limits: Sustained-remission and progressing patients did not have matched sampling times, and lymph node repertoires were not examined. Baseline clonality was found to be higher than that of age-matched healthy donors and was strongly correlated with circulating CD8+ T-cell counts. An increase in clonality was observed at ibrutinib response, with clonality remaining stable during sustained remission and falling back toward baseline at progression. Public clonotypes were rare and either contracted or stayed stable during treatment, and the rise in clonality at ibrutinib response reflected the expansion of private clonotypes.

The time point label, as the study defines it: about a year on ibrutinib. For TCR beta library preparation, around 2 micrograms of genomic DNA were isolated from cryopreserved PBMCs. Longitudinal blood samples from CLL patients on ibrutinib monotherapy underwent high-throughput TCR beta sequencing. The patients were enrolled in a single-center, open-label phase 2 trial of ibrutinib monotherapy. The specimen was PBMCs, collected after 12 months of ibrutinib treatment. This receptor was obtained from a human donor with chronic lymphocytic leukemia.

The CDR3 region reads CASSEVHRGEQFF. The nucleotide sequence is TGTGCCAGCAGTGAAGTCCACAGGGGTGAGCAGTTCTTC. The rearrangement joined TRBV6-1 to TRBJ2-1, with 7 bases matching TRBD1. The CDR3 starts with the cysteine, ends with the phenylalanine, and has 13 residues. Of the read, only the CDR3 DNA is kept; its 39 bases are in frame from base 1. Relative to germline, V is missing 1 base and J is missing 9 bases, with 3 bases of the junction outside any gene match. Based on the germline V gene, the CDR1 and CDR2 sequences are MNHNS and SASEGT.